The 20 T cell receptor beta chains listed next were all sequenced from one sample in a study of PD-1 blockade in classical Hodgkin lymphoma. Every patient experienced relapse after autologous stem cell transplantation, and brentuximab vedotin exposure varied. Generated by immunoSEQ multiplex PCR, the TCRdb table keeps only in-frame clones and is missing some. The sample consists of more than 30,000 clones, roughly four fifths of them appearing once. Sequenced material: peripheral blood mononuclear cells (PBMCs), taken at baseline. These receptors all stem from a human donor with classical Hodgkin lymphoma.

The chain couples TRBV30 to TRBJ2-5; perhaps D is TRBD1 or TRBD2 (5 bases each). V lost 8 bases and J lost 7, with 20 bases in between. This CDR3 region has 13 residues. CDR1 and CDR2 from the germline V gene are GTSNPN and SVGIG (reference sequence). CDR3 coding DNA: TGTGCCAGTTCTCCGGGACGGCGACCGACCCAGTACTTC. Protein product: CASSPGRRPTQYF.

The chain recombines TRBV28 with TRBJ1-1; D perhaps matches TRBD1 (6 bases). Germline loops: CDR1 MDHEN, CDR2 SYDVKM. This CDR3 contains 13 residues. V was clipped by 6 bases and J by 5 bases, with 13 bases between them. CDR3 protein: CASSVDRLTEAFF. For the CDR3, the DNA is TGTGCCAGCAGCGTCGACAGGCTAACTGAAGCTTTCTTT.

The chain carries TRBV4-3 and TRBJ1-5, with a possible D match to TRBD1 (5 bases). CDR3 length: 14 residues. The V gene's germline CDR1 is LGHNA and CDR2 YSLEER. V lost 0 bases to trimming and J lost 8 bases, with 11 bases between them. The chain's CDR3 is CASSQDWGGEPQHF. CDR3 DNA: TGCGCCAGCAGCCAAGATTGGGGAGGGGAGCCCCAGCATTTT.

The rearrangement uses TRBV2 and TRBJ2-7; TRBD2 agrees at 11 bases. Germline CDR1 is SNHLY and CDR2 is FYNNEI. Trimming cost V 3 bases and J 3 bases; bases outside gene matches: 1. CDR3 length: 14 residues. The CDR3 spells CASSETSGVYEQYF. DNA for the CDR3: TGTGCCAGCAGTGAGACTAGCGGGGTCTACGAGCAGTACTTC.

V usage is TRBV28 and J usage is TRBJ2-1, with D possibly being TRBD2 (6 bases). The CDR3 has 13 amino acids. Germline V gene data show CDR1 as MDHEN and CDR2 as SYDVKM. V lost 6 bases and J lost 4, with 10 bases in between. The CDR3 is CASSPGGYNEQFF. CDR3 nucleotide sequence: TGTGCCAGCAGCCCCGGGGGATACAATGAGCAGTTCTTC.

The V and J genes are TRBV7-2 and TRBJ1-1; D remains ambiguous. Trimming took 6 bases from V and 3 from J, leaving 20 bases between them. The germline V gene encodes CDR1 SGHTA and CDR2 FQGNSA. The CDR3 is made up of 16 amino acids. The CDR3 reads CASRSGPGVVDTEAFF. In DNA form, the CDR3 reads TGTGCCAGCAGATCCGGGCCCGGGGTGGTTGACACTGAAGCTTTCTTT.

In its sample, this clone was seen once. V and J are TRBV2 and TRBJ2-1, with 8 positions matching TRBD2. The CDR3 consists of 14 residues. Losses at the gene ends were 2 bases for V and 8 bases for J; bases not matched to a gene: 5. Germline values: CDR1 SNHLY, CDR2 FYNNEI. CDR3: CASSETGGAYEQFF. As DNA, the CDR3 is TGTGCCAGCAGTGAAACCGGGGGGGCCTATGAGCAGTTCTTC.

The chain recombines TRBV7-8 with TRBJ1-3, with D hard to call. The V and J ends lost 8 bases and 1 base respectively, with 12 bases between them. Germline V gives CDR1 SGHVS, CDR2 FQNEAQ. The CDR3 loop spans 14 amino acids. CDR3 bases: TGTGCCAGCGCCCTGAAGAGGTCTGGAAACACCATATATTTT. It yields the protein CASALKRSGNTIYF. Combining the CDR3 with reference TRBV7-8 and TRBJ1-3 gives the whole variable domain GAGVSQSPRYKVAKRGQDVALRCDPISGHVSLFWYQQALGQGPEFLTYFQNEAQLDKSGLPSDRFFAERPEGSVSTLKIQRTQQEDSAVYLCASALKRSGNTIYFGEGSWLTVV.

The chain uses TRBV28 and TRBJ1-1, with D perhaps TRBD1 (5 bases). The CDR3 consists of 14 residues. V gave up 7 bases and J gave up 1 base, with 13 bases separating them. CDR1 is MDHEN, CDR2 SYDVKM, per germline. CDR3 sequence reads: CASTLQTGNTEAFF. CDR3 in DNA: TGTGCCAGCACCCTCCAAACAGGGAACACTGAAGCTTTCTTT.

The V call is TRBV5-1, the J call TRBJ2-5; TRBD1 agrees at 10 bases. Germline V gene data show CDR1 as SGHRS and CDR2 as YFSETQ. The trim removed 4 bases at V and 5 bases at J, leaving 8 bases unmatched. This CDR3 spans 15 amino acids. DNA of the CDR3: TGCGCCAGCAGCCCGGGGACAGGGGAGGCGGAGACCCAGTACTTC. This codes for CASSPGTGEAETQYF.

This clone was seen only a few times. The chain has TRBV11-3 and TRBJ2-1; D is perhaps TRBD1 (6 bases). The CDR3 loop spans 14 amino acids. The V end lost 5 bases, the J end lost 10 bases, and 18 bases lay between the germline ends. Germline CDR1 and CDR2: SGHNT and YENEEA. The CDR3, as DNA: TGTGCCAGCAGCCAAGCACTCTACAGGGACGAGCAGTTCTTC. This gives the protein CASSQALYRDEQFF.

V is TRBV15 and J is TRBJ1-4, with a possible D match to TRBD1 (5 bases). The germline CDR1 and CDR2 sequences are LNHNV and YYDKDF (reference sequence). V gave up 5 bases and J gave up 4 bases, with 17 bases separating them. This CDR3 has 16 amino acids. CDR3 in amino acids: CATSGTRERGNEKLFF. CDR3 DNA: TGTGCCACCAGCGGTACCAGGGAGCGGGGTAATGAAAAACTGTTTTTT.

The genes are TRBV6-5 and TRBJ1-1; D unclear. Germline loops: CDR1 MNHEY, CDR2 SVGAGI. The CDR3 sequence is 14 residues long. With 5 bases removed from V and 0 bases from J, the gap between germline ends came to 10 bases. The CDR3 sequence: CASSNPTVNTEAFF. As DNA, the CDR3 is TGTGCCAGCAGTAACCCGACGGTGAACACTGAAGCTTTCTTT.

This rearrangement joins TRBV14 to TRBJ1-5; D unresolved. Germline lookup yields CDR1 SGHDN and CDR2 FVKESK. The CDR3 runs to 13 residues. The V end was cut by 7 bases, the J end by 4 bases, with 11 bases between. CDR3 sequence (DNA): TGTGCCAGCAACCAGATGGTAAATCAGCCCCAGCATTTT. Translating gives CASNQMVNQPQHF.

V gene TRBV6-1 combines with J gene TRBJ1-5, with 7 bases matching TRBD1. This CDR3 spans 15 amino acids. The germline V gene has CDR1 MNHNS and CDR2 SASEGT. The V and J ends lost 3 bases and 2 bases, in that order; junction bases with no gene match: 4. This CDR3 is CASSDGTDGNQPQHF. The DNA of the CDR3 is TGTGCCAGCAGTGACGGGACAGACGGCAATCAGCCCCAGCATTTT.

V is TRBV10-2 and J is TRBJ2-1; 10 nucleotides align to TRBD2. The J segment lost 3 bases and the V segment lost 6 bases, leaving 11 bases of the junction unmatched. The germline CDR1 and CDR2 sequences are WSHSY and SAAADI. This CDR3 contains 17 residues. The CDR3 protein is CASRTSGWGAHYNEQFF. In DNA, the CDR3 is TGCGCCAGCAGGACTAGCGGGTGGGGGGCCCACTACAATGAGCAGTTCTTC.

The V gene is TRBV27, the J gene TRBJ1-2; the match to TRBD1 covers 9 bases. The CDR3 has 16 amino acids. The ends lost 7 bases at V and 4 bases at J; junction bases unmatched: 13. Germline V gene data show CDR1 as MNHEY and CDR2 as SMNVEV (reference sequence). CDR3 sequence reads: CASTRKPGQGTYGYTF. The CDR3 DNA is TGTGCCAGCACCCGAAAGCCGGGACAGGGAACCTATGGCTACACCTTC.

The chain combines TRBV15 with TRBJ1-3; weak D call: TRBD1 (6 bases). Germline loops: CDR1 LNHNV, CDR2 YYDKDF (reference sequence). The CDR3 extends over 15 amino acids. V lost 0 bases, J lost 4 bases, and 10 bases lay in between. Here the CDR3 DNA reads TGTGCCACCAGCAGAGATTCAGGGGCGGGAAACACCATATATTTT. Translation: CATSRDSGAGNTIYF.

This rearrangement joins TRBV28 to TRBJ1-2; no definite D call. The CDR3 contains 14 residues. With 7 bases removed from V and 8 bases from J, the gap between germline ends came to 20 bases. Germline CDR1 and CDR2: MDHEN and SYDVKM. This chain's CDR3 is CASIKQGLGNGYTF. DNA for the CDR3: TGTGCCAGCATCAAACAAGGGTTGGGGAACGGCTACACCTTC.

The chain joins TRBV5-1 to TRBJ1-5; D gene unclear. The CDR3 is made up of 16 amino acids. Trimming removed 0 bases from V and 3 bases from J, with 13 bases in between. From germline, CDR1 is SGHRS and CDR2 YFSETQ. CDR3 sequence: CASSLGQVGPNQPQHF. The CDR3 DNA sequence: TGCGCCAGCAGCTTGGGGCAAGTAGGGCCCAATCAGCCCCAGCATTTT.